This T cell receptor beta chain was profiled in a study of somatic mutations in cytotoxic T cells in rheumatoid arthritis. Clones were sequenced by immunoSEQ multiplex PCR, and TCRdb holds only the in-frame ones, with some missing. The sample carries about 17,000 clones, roughly 80% recorded once. The TCR sequence derives from an adult with rheumatoid arthritis. Material: CD8+ T cells sorted from blood.

This CDR3 is CASSWTESSYEQYF. Here the CDR3 DNA reads TGTGCCAGCAGTTGGACAGAGAGCTCCTACGAGCAGTACTTC. The gene calls are TRBV27 and TRBJ2-7, with a possible D match to TRBD1 (6 bases). CDR1 is MNHEY, CDR2 SMNVEV, per germline (reference sequence). This CDR3 has 14 amino acids. The V end lost 4 bases, the J end lost 0 bases, and 10 bases lay between the germline ends.